This entry is about one T cell receptor beta chain. Its antigen is not identified. These data are taken from a study of shared clonotypes between healthy human individuals. At the level of the study: Samples came from a couple of female and three male donors aged 18 to 49. Broader study findings: Relative to clonotypes present in all four donors, those not shared had lower generation probabilities. Among the subsets, naive ones generally showed larger estimated richness than memory ones.

Germline loops: CDR1 SGHNT, CDR2 YYREEE (reference sequence). The CDR3 sequence is 14 residues long. Between the trimmed V and J ends, which lost 3 bases and 1 base, there was a span of 10 bases. The assay was run at deep level. Method: immunoSEQ multiplex PCR; TCRdb's copy keeps in-frame clones and lacks some. The table has more than 2,000,000 clones, approximately 93% seen once. This clonotype originated in a man younger than 35 in good health. Some clones in this sample may be carry-over from other donors' samples. V gene TRBV5-4 combines with J gene TRBJ1-1, with a tentative D call TRBD1 (5 bases). The sequenced sample was naive CD4+ T cells from PBMCs. The sample's subset: CD45RA+ positively selected. The CDR3 here is CASSSRTGNTEAFF. The CDR3 bases are TGTGCCAGCAGCTCGCGAACAGGGAACACTGAAGCTTTCTTT.